The rows below give T cell receptor beta chains drawn from one sample of a study of vaccination effects on CD4 cells after COVID-19. Their target antigens are unknown. The table came from immunoSEQ multiplex PCR; TCRdb's copy has only in-frame clones and leaves some out. This sample has 55,000 to 70,000 clones, with about four fifths found just once. Sequences were derived from CD4+ T cells from PBMCs cultured with HCoV-229E spike peptides, sampled before COVID-19 vaccination. The receptors derive from a human donor who received a COVID-19 vaccine. Each CDR3 is given with its conserved first and last residue.

V: TRBV7-2
CDR3: CASSPTSGGYTGELFF

V: TRBV7-9
CDR3: CASSGEILGNYGYTF

V: TRBV21-1
CDR3: CASSMERLDNYGYTF

V: TRBV30
CDR3: CAWSSSGANVLTF

V: TRBV18
CDR3: CASSPFQSTDTQYF

V: TRBV24-1
CDR3: CATSDARQGWGEQFF

V: TRBV18
CDR3: CASSEQYYGYTF

V: TRBV6-6
CDR3: CASTGSSYNSPLHF

V: TRBV12-3/TRBV12-4
CDR3: CASSLGFSGKAFF

V: TRBV28
CDR3: CAGQGSGANTGELFF

V: TRBV10-3
CDR3: CAISDPPGPSNEQFF

V: TRBV9
CDR3: CASSPQTGGTPKLFF

V: TRBV30
CDR3: CAWRDSPRETQYF

V: TRBV2
CDR3: CASSWSASTDTQYF

V: TRBV18
CDR3: CASSPPSSGGAHEQFF

V: TRBV5-8
CDR3: CASSFDSADTQYF

V: TRBV7-9
CDR3: CASSRGTTNQPQHF

V: TRBV15
CDR3: CATSRDRLSNQPQHF

V: TRBV28
CDR3: CASSSIAREDEKLFF

V: TRBV9
CDR3: CASSGLRNTEAFF

V: TRBV5-1
CDR3: CASSLGSSGGQETQYF

V: TRBV18
CDR3: CASSPYRDSYNEQFF

V: TRBV6-5
CDR3: CASSRSARNTEAFF

V: TRBV5-1
CDR3: CASSLGQGAKNIQYF

V: TRBV5-1
CDR3: CASSLAAGTGVIYNEQFF

V: TRBV5-1
CDR3: CASSLASGDYGYTF

V: TRBV3-1/TRBV3-2
CDR3: CASSQDWGGQFF

V: TRBV9
CDR3: CASSARDSANEKLFF

V: TRBV29-1
CDR3: CSVDRGGADTQYF

V: TRBV18
CDR3: CASSPNQGPYNEQFF

V: TRBV19
CDR3: CASSFRGMNTEAFF

V: TRBV30
CDR3: CAWSADRGKETQYF

V: TRBV3-1/TRBV3-2
CDR3: CASSQGASGGLPYNEQFF

V: TRBV24-1
CDR3: CATSRGEYPIQETQYF

V: TRBV28
CDR3: CASSSGSIPLEAFF

V: TRBV5-1
CDR3: CASSFTGTGNSPLHF

V: TRBV7-2
CDR3: CASSPGYRGGEAFF

V: TRBV19
CDR3: CASSIGKGGAHNEQFF

V: TRBV7-9
CDR3: CASSNQGGPSYGYTF

V: TRBV18
CDR3: CASSPTGTSNTEAFF

V: TRBV6-5
CDR3: CASTPPSGNTIYF

V: TRBV2
CDR3: CASSATRAGPSSYNEQFF

V: TRBV2
CDR3: CASSKGQYGGELFF

V: TRBV6-5
CDR3: CAVVRGQGAGGLFF

V: TRBV5-8
CDR3: CASPNIAGYTDTQYF

V: TRBV7-3
CDR3: CASSSWGGGGTDTQYF

V: TRBV28
CDR3: CASSLFQGNYGYTF

V: TRBV2
CDR3: CASRKNTEAFF

V: TRBV6-5
CDR3: CASSKDWMILEAFF

V: TRBV19
CDR3: CASSLNRGGGEKLFF

V: TRBV7-6
CDR3: CASSSTTGTQYF

V: TRBV4-1
CDR3: CASSQGTSGGVNTQYF

V: TRBV6-5
CDR3: CASRRGLQNNEQFF

V: TRBV2
CDR3: CASSELVSDRGSPLHF